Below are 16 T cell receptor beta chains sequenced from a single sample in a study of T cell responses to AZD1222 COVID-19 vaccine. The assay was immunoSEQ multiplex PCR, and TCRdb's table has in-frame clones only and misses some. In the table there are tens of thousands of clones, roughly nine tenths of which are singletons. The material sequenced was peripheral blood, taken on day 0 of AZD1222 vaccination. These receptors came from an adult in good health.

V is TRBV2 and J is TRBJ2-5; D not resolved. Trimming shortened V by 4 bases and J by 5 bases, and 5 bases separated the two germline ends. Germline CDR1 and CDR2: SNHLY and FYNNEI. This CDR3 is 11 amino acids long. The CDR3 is CASSVWETQYF. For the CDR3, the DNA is TGTGCCAGCAGTGTCTGGGAGACCCAGTACTTC.

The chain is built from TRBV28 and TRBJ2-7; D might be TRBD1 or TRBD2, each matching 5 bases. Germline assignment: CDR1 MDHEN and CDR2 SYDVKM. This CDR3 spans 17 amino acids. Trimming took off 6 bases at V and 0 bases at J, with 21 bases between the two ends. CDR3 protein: CASRRRRGARNSYEQYF. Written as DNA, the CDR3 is TGTGCCAGCAGACGTCGGCGAGGGGCTCGCAACTCCTACGAGCAGTACTTC.

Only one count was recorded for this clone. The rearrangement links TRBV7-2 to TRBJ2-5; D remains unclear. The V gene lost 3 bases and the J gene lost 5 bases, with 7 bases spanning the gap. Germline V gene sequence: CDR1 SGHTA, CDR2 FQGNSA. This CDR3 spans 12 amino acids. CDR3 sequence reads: CASSFSGETQYF. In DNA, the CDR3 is TGTGCCAGCAGCTTTTCCGGGGAGACCCAGTACTTC.

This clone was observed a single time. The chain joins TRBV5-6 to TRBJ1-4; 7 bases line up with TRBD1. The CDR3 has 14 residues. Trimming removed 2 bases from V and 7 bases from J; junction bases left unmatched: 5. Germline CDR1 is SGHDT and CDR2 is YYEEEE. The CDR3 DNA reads TGTGCCAGCAGCTTAGTCGCAGGGGGTGAAAAACTGTTTTTT. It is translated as CASSLVAGGEKLFF.

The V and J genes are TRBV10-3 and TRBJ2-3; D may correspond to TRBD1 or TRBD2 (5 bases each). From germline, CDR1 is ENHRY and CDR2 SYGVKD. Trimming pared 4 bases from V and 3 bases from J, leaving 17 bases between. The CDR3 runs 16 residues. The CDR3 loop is CAISGPPRGGTDTQYF. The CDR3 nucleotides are TGTGCCATCAGTGGACCACCACGGGGCGGGACAGATACGCAGTATTTT.

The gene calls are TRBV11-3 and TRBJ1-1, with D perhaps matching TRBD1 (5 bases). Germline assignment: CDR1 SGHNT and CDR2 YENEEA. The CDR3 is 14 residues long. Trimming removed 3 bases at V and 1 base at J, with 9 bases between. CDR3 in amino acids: CASSFDGGNTEAFF. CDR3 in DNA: TGTGCCAGCAGCTTCGATGGGGGGAACACTGAAGCTTTCTTT.

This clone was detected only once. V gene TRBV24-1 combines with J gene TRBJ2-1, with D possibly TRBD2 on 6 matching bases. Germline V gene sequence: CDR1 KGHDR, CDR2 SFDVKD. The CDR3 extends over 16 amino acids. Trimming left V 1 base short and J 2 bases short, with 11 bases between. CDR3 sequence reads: CATSDFSGGPYNEQFF. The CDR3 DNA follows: TGTGCCACCAGTGATTTCTCCGGGGGTCCCTACAATGAGCAGTTCTTC.

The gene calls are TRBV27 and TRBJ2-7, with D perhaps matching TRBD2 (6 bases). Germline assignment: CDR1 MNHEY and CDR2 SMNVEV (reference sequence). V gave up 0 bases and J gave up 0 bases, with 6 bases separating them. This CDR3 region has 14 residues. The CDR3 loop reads CASSLSGLSYEQYF. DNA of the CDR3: TGTGCCAGCAGTTTATCGGGACTCTCCTACGAGCAGTACTTC.

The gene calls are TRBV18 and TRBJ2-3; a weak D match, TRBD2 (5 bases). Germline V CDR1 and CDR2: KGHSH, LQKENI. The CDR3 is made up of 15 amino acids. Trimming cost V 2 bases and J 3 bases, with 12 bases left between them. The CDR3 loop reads CASSPTWEFTDTQYF. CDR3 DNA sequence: TGTGCCAGCTCACCAACGTGGGAGTTTACAGATACGCAGTATTTT.

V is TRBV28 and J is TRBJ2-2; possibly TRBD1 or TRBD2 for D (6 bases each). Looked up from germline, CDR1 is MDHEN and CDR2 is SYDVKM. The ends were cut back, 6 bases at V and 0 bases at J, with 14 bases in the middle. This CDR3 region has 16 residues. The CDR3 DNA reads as TGTGCCAGCAGGGACGGGGGCAGCGCGAACACCGGGGAGCTGTTTTTT. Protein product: CASRDGGSANTGELFF.

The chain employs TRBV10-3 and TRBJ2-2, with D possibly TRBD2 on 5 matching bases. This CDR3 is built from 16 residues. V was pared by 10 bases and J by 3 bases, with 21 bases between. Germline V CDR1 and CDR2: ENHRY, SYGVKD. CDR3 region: CASRRREGLDTGELFF. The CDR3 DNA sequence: TGTGCCAGTAGACGAAGAGAGGGCCTCGACACCGGGGAGCTGTTTTTT.

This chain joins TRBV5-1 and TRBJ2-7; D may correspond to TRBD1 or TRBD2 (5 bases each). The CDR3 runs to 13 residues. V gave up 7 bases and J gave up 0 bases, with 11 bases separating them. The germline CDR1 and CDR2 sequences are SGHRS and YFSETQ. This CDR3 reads CASGAGLSYEQYF. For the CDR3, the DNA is TGCGCCAGCGGGGCGGGTCTCTCCTACGAGCAGTACTTC.

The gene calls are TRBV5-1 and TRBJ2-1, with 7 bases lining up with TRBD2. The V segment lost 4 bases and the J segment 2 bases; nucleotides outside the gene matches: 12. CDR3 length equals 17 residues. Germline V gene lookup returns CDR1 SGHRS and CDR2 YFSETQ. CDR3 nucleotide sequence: TGCGCCAGCAGCCCCGGACTCCTAGCGGACACCTACAATGAGCAGTTCTTC. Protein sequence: CASSPGLLADTYNEQFF.

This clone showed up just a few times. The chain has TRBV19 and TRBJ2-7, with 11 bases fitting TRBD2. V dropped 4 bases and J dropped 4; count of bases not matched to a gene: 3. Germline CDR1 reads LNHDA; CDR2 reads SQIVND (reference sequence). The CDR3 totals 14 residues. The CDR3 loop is CASSKTSGTYEQYF. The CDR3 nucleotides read TGTGCCAGTAGTAAGACTAGCGGGACTTACGAGCAGTACTTC.

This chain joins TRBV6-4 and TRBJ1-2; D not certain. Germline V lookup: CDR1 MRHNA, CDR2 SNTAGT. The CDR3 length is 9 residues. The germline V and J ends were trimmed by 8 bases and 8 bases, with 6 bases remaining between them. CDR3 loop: CASGGGYTF. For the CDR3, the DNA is TGTGCCAGCGGAGGGGGCTACACCTTC.

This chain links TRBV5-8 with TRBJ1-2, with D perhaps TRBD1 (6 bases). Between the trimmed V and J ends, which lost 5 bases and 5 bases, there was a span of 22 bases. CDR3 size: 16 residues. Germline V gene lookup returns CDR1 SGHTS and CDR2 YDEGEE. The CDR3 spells CASRQPGTTKTYGYTF. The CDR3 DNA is TGTGCCAGCAGACAACCCGGGACAACAAAGACTTATGGCTACACCTTC.